This T cell receptor beta chain came from a study of T cells in Graves' hyperthyroidism and ophthalmopathy. It was RNA transcripts that yielded the amplified TCR beta CDR3 regions. First-round RT-PCR of the TCR CDR3 relied on the HTBI primer set. TCRdb itself ran the multiplex PCR reads through MiXCR, one entry per CDR3 protein. The sample consists of nearly 750,000 distinct CDR3 sequences, roughly 32% of them appearing once. This clonotype was counted ten times or more. What it binds is not known. The germline V gene encodes CDR1 ENHRY and CDR2 SYGVKD. With 9 bases removed from V and 3 bases from J, the gap between germline ends came to 14 bases. The CDR3 spans 13 residues. Study outcomes and limitations: Among clonotypes expanded in thyroid above 0.001, most were also found in blood. Prediction of ophthalmopathy progression came a median 6.5 months pre-onset.

The sample was blood. The J gene is TRBJ1-2, the V gene TRBV10-3; D remains ambiguous. This TCR was recovered from a woman between 40 and 50 years old with Graves' hyperthyroidism. CDR3 loop: CAITSERDYGYTF. CDR3 DNA: TGTGCCATTACGTCGGAGCGCGACTATGGCTACACCTTC.